Listed below are T cell receptor beta chains from one sample, sequenced in a study of T-cell memory formation after mild COVID-19. MiXCR, applied by TCRdb to the 5' RACE reads, yields one record per CDR3 protein. The sample shows 250,000 to 350,000 distinct CDR3 sequences, 15% to 20% of them seen only once. The sample was PBMCs or a T cell subset sorted from them (not recorded which). These receptors were collected from a man between 18 and 29 years old who had mild COVID-19 (a few samples of this study predate the infection). Cell type and time point are not known. Each CDR3 is given with its conserved first and last residue. The order of the fields is J gene, V gene, D gene, clone size, CDR3 DNA, CDR3 protein. D genes are given only for firm matches. Expanded clones get a size class; other rows say once, few or many, or leave the size out.

j_call: TRBJ2-3; v_call: TRBV4-1; d_call: TRBD2; clone_size: few; cdr3_nt: TGCGCCAGCAGCGCCCGCAACGGGGGGAGGGCAGATACGCAGTATTTT; cdr3_aa: CASSARNGGRADTQYF
j_call: TRBJ1-5; v_call: TRBV20-1; d_call: .; clone_size: .; cdr3_nt: TGCAGTGCTCTAGGGGGGGTCGAGGGGCAGCCCCAGCATTTT; cdr3_aa: CSALGGVEGQPQHF
j_call: TRBJ2-5; v_call: TRBV12-3/TRBV12-4; d_call: .; clone_size: few; cdr3_nt: TGTGCCAGCAGTTTCGAATTTTCCCCGGTCCGGGAGACCCAGTACTTC; cdr3_aa: CASSFEFSPVRETQYF
j_call: TRBJ1-1; v_call: TRBV5-1; d_call: TRBD1; clone_size: .; cdr3_nt: TGCGCCAGCAGCTTGAGATCAGGGGGGGACACTGAAGCTTTCTTT; cdr3_aa: CASSLRSGGDTEAFF
j_call: TRBJ2-5; v_call: TRBV11-2; d_call: TRBD2; clone_size: few; cdr3_nt: TGTGCCAGCCGACGGGGGGTTCAAGAGACCCAGTACTTC; cdr3_aa: CASRRGVQETQYF
j_call: TRBJ2-1; v_call: TRBV7-2; d_call: TRBD1; clone_size: once; cdr3_nt: TGTGCCAGCAGCTCCCAGACAGGGGGCAGGAATGAGCAGTTCTTC; cdr3_aa: CASSSQTGGRNEQFF
j_call: TRBJ2-1; v_call: TRBV6-5; d_call: .; clone_size: few; cdr3_nt: TGTGCCAGCAGTTACGTCCCGGGGGCCTACAATGAGCAGTTCTTC; cdr3_aa: CASSYVPGAYNEQFF
j_call: TRBJ2-5; v_call: TRBV9; d_call: .; clone_size: few; cdr3_nt: TGTGCCAGCAGCGCCGTGGGAATAGACGGGAAAGAGACCCAGTACTTC; cdr3_aa: CASSAVGIDGKETQYF
j_call: TRBJ1-1; v_call: TRBV5-1; d_call: TRBD1; clone_size: .; cdr3_nt: TGCGCCAGCAGCCGGGACAGTCAGAACACTGAAGCTTTCTTT; cdr3_aa: CASSRDSQNTEAFF
j_call: TRBJ1-4; v_call: TRBV6-5; d_call: TRBD1; clone_size: few; cdr3_nt: TGTGCCAGCAGTGGAATTAGGACAGGACTTAATGAAAAACTGTTTTTT; cdr3_aa: CASSGIRTGLNEKLFF
j_call: TRBJ2-2; v_call: TRBV4-2; d_call: TRBD1; clone_size: few; cdr3_nt: TGTGCCAGCAGCCAAACAGGGGGGAGCTTCACCGGGGAGCTGTTTTTT; cdr3_aa: CASSQTGGSFTGELFF
j_call: TRBJ1-2; v_call: TRBV5-1; d_call: TRBD1; clone_size: once; cdr3_nt: TGCGCCAGCAAGGGACAGACAACTAACTATGGCTACACCTTC; cdr3_aa: CASKGQTTNYGYTF
j_call: TRBJ2-3; v_call: TRBV4-3; d_call: TRBD2; clone_size: .; cdr3_nt: TGCGCCAGCAGCCAAGAGGGAGGGTTAACAGATACGCAGTATTTT; cdr3_aa: CASSQEGGLTDTQYF
j_call: TRBJ2-2; v_call: TRBV7-6; d_call: .; clone_size: few; cdr3_nt: TGTGCCAGCAGCTTAGGGGAGACAGGCGCCGCAGTAGGCGGGGAGCTGTTTTTT; cdr3_aa: CASSLGETGAAVGGELFF
j_call: TRBJ2-7; v_call: TRBV6-6; d_call: TRBD2; clone_size: once; cdr3_nt: TGTGCCAGCAGTTACTCGTTGACTAGCGGGGACCATGAGCAGTACTTC; cdr3_aa: CASSYSLTSGDHEQYF
j_call: TRBJ2-7; v_call: TRBV6-5; d_call: .; clone_size: .; cdr3_nt: TGTGCCAGCAGTTACTCCCGTAACGGGGCGACAATTGAGCAGTACTTC; cdr3_aa: CASSYSRNGATIEQYF
j_call: TRBJ1-2; v_call: TRBV20-1; d_call: .; clone_size: .; cdr3_nt: TGCAGTGCCCCGGGGGGGCTAGGAGGCTACACCTTC; cdr3_aa: CSAPGGLGGYTF
j_call: TRBJ1-4; v_call: TRBV7-2; d_call: TRBD1; clone_size: few; cdr3_nt: TGTGCCAGCAGCCCGGAGGACGGGACAGGGAAGATGAAACTGTTTTTT; cdr3_aa: CASSPEDGTGKMKLFF
j_call: TRBJ1-6; v_call: TRBV18; d_call: TRBD1; clone_size: .; cdr3_nt: TGTGCCAGCGCGACAGGGGCGTCCTATAATTCACCCCTCCACTTT; cdr3_aa: CASATGASYNSPLHF
j_call: TRBJ1-1; v_call: TRBV20-1; d_call: .; clone_size: few; cdr3_nt: TGCAGTGCTCCCTTTGACGGGGGTGAAGCTTTCTTT; cdr3_aa: CSAPFDGGEAFF